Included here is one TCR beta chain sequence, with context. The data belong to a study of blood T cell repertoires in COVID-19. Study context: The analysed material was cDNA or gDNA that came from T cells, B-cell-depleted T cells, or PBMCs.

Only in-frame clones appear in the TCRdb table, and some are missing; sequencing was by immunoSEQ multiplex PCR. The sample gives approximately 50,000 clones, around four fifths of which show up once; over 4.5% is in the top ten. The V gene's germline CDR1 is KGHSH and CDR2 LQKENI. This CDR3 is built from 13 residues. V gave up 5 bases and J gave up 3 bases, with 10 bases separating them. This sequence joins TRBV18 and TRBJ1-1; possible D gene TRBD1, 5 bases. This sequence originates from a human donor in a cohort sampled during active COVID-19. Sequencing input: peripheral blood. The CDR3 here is CASSGGGYTEAFF. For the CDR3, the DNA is TGTGCCAGCTCAGGGGGGGGATACACTGAAGCTTTCTTT.